The clone carrying this T cell receptor beta chain is a singleton in its sample. Antigen specificity is unknown. CFSE-labeled sorted T cells met regulatory or mature dendritic cells for around 5 days. Memory T cells were CD45RO+, naive were CD45RA+, sorted by FACS. J lost 2 bases, V lost 0 bases, and 6 bases had no gene match. Germline CDR1 reads SGHTS; CDR2 reads YDEGEE. The CDR3 covers 17 residues. The data were obtained in a study of regulatory dendritic cells for organ transplantation. General study points: Naive T cells showed high diversity, memory cells less, memory CD8+ least.

Some clones are missing from TCRdb's copy, which holds only in-frame ones; the method was immunoSEQ multiplex PCR. Of about 20,000 clones in the sample, over 75% were seen once. Sequenced material: memory CD4+ T cells from blood cultured with regulatory dendritic cells. Described subset: CD45RO+ memory T cells. The rearrangement links TRBV5-8 to TRBJ2-3; 10 nucleotides align to TRBD2. This TCR derives from a human donor in good health. DNA for the CDR3: TGTGCCAGCAGCTTGGAGGGGACTAGCGAGTTCACAGATACGCAGTATTTT. Protein: CASSLEGTSEFTDTQYF.